The clone carrying this T cell receptor beta chain was recorded many times. Its antigen is not identified. This CDR3 contains 13 residues. Per the germline V gene, CDR1 is ENHRY and CDR2 is SYGVKD. V lost 4 bases, J lost 13 bases, and 12 bases stayed unmatched. The sample originates from a study of T-cell memory formation after mild COVID-19. Study results and limitations: Confirmation of SARS-CoV-2 specificity was lacking for second-wave clones peaking day 37. Later expanders leaned toward CD4+, whereas clones contracting from day 15 to 85 were balanced CD4/CD8.

MiXCR, applied by TCRdb to the 5' RACE reads, yields one record per CDR3 protein. This table has about 33,000 distinct CDR3 sequences, 21% appearing once. The sequence was collected from an adult who had mild COVID-19 (a few samples of this study predate the infection). Cell type and time point are not known. The sequencing input was PBMCs or a T cell subset sorted from them (not recorded which). This chain links TRBV10-3 with TRBJ1-2, with 7 bases identical to TRBD1. CDR3 in amino acids: CAISALTGAPPTF. DNA of the CDR3: TGTGCCATCAGTGCCCTTACAGGGGCCCCCCCCACCTTC.